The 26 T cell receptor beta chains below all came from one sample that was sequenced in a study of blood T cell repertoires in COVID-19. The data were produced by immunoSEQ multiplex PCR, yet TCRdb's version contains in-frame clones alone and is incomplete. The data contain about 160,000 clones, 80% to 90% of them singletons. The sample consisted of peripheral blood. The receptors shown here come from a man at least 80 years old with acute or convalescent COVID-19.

The CDR3 spells CASSLGGEQFF. DNA for the CDR3: TGTGCCAGCAGCTTAGGAGGGGAGCAGTTCTTC. The chain links TRBV7-8 to TRBJ2-1; D may be TRBD2 (5 bases). CDR1 is SGHVS and CDR2 is FQNEAQ in the germline V gene. The germline V and J ends were trimmed by 1 base and 10 bases, with 5 bases remaining between them. CDR3 length: 11 amino acids.

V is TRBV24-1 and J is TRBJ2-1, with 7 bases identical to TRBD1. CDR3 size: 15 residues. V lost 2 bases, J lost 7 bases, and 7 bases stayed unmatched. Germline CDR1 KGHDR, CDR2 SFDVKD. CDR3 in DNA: TGTGCCACCAGTGATTCGGTGACAGGGAAGAATGAGCAGTTCTTC. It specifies CATSDSVTGKNEQFF.

CDR3 DNA: TGTGCCAGCAGTTTAGGGCGTGACTCCTACGAGCAGTACTTC. It encodes CASSLGRDSYEQYF. This chain connects TRBV27 to TRBJ2-7; the D is unclear. The V gene lost 2 bases and the J gene lost 0 bases, with 8 bases spanning the gap. The length of the CDR3 is 14 residues. Per the germline V gene, CDR1 is MNHEY and CDR2 is SMNVEV (reference sequence).

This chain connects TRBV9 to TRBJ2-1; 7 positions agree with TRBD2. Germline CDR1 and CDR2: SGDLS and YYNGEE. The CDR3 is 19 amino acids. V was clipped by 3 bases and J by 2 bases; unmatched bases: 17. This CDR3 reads CASSEPGSSGSWTYNEQFF. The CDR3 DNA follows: TGTGCCAGCAGCGAACCGGGGAGTAGCGGGTCTTGGACCTACAATGAGCAGTTCTTC.

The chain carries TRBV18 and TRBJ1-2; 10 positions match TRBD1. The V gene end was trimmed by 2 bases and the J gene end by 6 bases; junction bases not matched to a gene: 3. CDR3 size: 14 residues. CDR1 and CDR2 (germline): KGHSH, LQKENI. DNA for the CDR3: TGTGCCAGCTCACCAGGGACAGGGGAAAATGGCTACACCTTC. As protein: CASSPGTGENGYTF.

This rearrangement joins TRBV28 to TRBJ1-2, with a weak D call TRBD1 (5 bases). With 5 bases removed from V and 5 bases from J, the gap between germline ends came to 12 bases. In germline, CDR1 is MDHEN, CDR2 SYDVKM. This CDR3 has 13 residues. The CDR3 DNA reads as TGTGCCAGCAGTGAGATTCGGGGGTATGGCTACACCTTC. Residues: CASSEIRGYGYTF.

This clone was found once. The CDR3 region has the DNA TGTGCCAGCAGCCAAACGTCCGGCTCTGGGGCCAACGTCCTGACTTTC. Amino acid sequence: CASSQTSGSGANVLTF. The rearrangement uses TRBV7-2 and TRBJ2-6; D uncertain. CDR1 is SGHTA and CDR2 is FQGNSA in the germline V gene. V was clipped by 5 bases and J by 0 bases, with 11 bases between them. CDR3 length: 16 amino acids.

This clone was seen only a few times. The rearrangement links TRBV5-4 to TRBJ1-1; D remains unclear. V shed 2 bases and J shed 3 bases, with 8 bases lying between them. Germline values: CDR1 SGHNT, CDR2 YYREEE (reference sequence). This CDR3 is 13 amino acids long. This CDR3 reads CASSFRVDTEAFF. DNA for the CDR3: TGTGCCAGCAGCTTTCGAGTGGACACTGAAGCTTTCTTT.

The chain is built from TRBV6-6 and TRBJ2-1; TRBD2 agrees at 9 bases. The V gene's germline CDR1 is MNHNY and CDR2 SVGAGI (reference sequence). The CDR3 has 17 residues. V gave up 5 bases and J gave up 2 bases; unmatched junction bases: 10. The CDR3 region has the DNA TGTGCCAGCAGTCCCCTCCCTAGCGGGGTAGCCTACAATGAGCAGTTCTTC. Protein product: CASSPLPSGVAYNEQFF.

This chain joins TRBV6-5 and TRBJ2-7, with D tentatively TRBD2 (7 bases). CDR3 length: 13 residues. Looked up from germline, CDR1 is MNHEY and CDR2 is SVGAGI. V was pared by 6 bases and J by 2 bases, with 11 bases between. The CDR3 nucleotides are TGTGCCAGCAGGTCGGGGGGCACCTACGAGCAGTACTTC. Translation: CASRSGGTYEQYF.

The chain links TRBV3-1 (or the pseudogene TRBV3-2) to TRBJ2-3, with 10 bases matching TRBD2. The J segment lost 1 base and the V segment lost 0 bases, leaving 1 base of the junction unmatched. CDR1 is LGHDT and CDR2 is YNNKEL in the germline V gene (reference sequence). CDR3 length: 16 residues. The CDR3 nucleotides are TGTGCCAGCAGCCAAGACACTAGCGGGGGCACAGATACGCAGTATTTT. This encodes CASSQDTSGGTDTQYF.

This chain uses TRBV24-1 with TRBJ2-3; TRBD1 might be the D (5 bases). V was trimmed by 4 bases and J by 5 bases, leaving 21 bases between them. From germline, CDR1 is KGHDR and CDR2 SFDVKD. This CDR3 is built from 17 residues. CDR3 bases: TGTGCCACCAGTGACTCACAGGTCCCCAGGCGAGGAGATACGCAGTATTTT. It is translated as CATSDSQVPRRGDTQYF.

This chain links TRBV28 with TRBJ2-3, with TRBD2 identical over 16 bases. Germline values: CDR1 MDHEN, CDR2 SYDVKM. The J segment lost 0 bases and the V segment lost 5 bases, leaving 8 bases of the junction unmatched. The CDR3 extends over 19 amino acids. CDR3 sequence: CASSPQGLAGGISTDTQYF. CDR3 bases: TGTGCCAGCAGTCCCCAGGGACTAGCGGGGGGGATTAGCACAGATACGCAGTATTTT.

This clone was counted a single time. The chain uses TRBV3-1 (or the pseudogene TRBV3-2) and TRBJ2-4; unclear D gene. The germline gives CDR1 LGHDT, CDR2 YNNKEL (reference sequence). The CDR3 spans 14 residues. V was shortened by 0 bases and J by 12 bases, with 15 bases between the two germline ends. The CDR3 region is CASSQDWSVAAQYF. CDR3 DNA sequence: TGTGCCAGCAGCCAAGATTGGAGTGTCGCGGCTCAGTACTTC.

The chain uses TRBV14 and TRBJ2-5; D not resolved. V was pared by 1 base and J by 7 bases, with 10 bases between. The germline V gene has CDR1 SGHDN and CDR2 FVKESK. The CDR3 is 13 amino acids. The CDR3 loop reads CASSQVTGGTQYF. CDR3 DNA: TGTGCCAGCAGCCAAGTAACGGGTGGGACCCAGTACTTC.

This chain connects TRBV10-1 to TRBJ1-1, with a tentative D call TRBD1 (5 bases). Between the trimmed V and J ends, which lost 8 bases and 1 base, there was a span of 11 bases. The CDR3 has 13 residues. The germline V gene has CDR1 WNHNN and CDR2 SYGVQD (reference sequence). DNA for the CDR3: TGCGCCAGCCGGGGGAGACCGAACACTGAAGCTTTCTTT. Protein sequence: CASRGRPNTEAFF.

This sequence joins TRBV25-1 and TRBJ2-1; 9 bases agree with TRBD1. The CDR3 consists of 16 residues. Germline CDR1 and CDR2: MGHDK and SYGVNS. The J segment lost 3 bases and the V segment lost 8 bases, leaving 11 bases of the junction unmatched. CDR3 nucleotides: TGTGCCAGCGAACACGCAGACAGGGGGGGCTACAATGAGCAGTTCTTC. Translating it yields CASEHADRGGYNEQFF.

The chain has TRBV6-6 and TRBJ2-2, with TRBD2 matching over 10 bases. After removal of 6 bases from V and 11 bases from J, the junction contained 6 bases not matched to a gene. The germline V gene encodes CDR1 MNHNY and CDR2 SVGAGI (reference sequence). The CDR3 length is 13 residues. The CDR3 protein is CASSPLAGGELFF. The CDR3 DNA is TGTGCCAGCAGCCCATTAGCGGGAGGAGAGCTGTTTTTT.

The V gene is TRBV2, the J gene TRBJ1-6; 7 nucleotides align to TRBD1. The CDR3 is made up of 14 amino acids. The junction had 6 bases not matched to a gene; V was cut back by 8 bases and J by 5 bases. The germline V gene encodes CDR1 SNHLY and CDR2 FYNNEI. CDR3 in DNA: TGTGCCAGCCATACAACAGGGGATAATTCACCCCTCCACTTT. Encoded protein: CASHTTGDNSPLHF.

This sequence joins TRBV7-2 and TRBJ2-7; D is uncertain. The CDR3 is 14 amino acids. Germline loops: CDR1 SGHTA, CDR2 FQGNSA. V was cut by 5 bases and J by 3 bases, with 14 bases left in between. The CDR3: CASSLQGSIYEQYF. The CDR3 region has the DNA TGTGCCAGCAGCCTCCAAGGTAGCATCTACGAGCAGTACTTC.

Here the CDR3 DNA reads TGTGCCAGCAGCCTTTGGATGGGGCGCCGGACTAATGAAAAACTGTTTTTT. Translated, it gives CASSLWMGRRTNEKLFF. The chain recombines TRBV7-8 with TRBJ1-4, with TRBD1 as a possible D gene (5 bases). This CDR3 is 17 amino acids long. Germline V lookup: CDR1 SGHVS, CDR2 FQNEAQ. V was cut by 5 bases and J by 2 bases, with 18 bases left in between.

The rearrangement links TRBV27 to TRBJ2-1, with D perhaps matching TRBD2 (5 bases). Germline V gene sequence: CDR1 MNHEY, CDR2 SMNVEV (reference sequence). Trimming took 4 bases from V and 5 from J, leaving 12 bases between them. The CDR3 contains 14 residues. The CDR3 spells CASSYGRANNEQFF. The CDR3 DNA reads TGTGCCAGCAGTTATGGGCGGGCGAACAATGAGCAGTTCTTC.

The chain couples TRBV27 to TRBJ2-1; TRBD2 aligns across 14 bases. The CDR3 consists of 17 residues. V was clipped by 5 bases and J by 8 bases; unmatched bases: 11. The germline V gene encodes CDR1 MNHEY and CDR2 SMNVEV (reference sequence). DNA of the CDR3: TGTGCCAGCAGTCCGCTCAAGACTAGCGGGAGGGCGGATGAGCAGTTCTTC. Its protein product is CASSPLKTSGRADEQFF.

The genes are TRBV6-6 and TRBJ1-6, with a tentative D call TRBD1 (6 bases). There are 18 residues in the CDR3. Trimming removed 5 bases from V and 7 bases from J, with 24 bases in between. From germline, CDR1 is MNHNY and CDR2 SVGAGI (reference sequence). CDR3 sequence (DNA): TGTGCCAGCAGTCTTCACCGCTCCGGGACAACATTAAATTCACCCCTCCACTTT. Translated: CASSLHRSGTTLNSPLHF.

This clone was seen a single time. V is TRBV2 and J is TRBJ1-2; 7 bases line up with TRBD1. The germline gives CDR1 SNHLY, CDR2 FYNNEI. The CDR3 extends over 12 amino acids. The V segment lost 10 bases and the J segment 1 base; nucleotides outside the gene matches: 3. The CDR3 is CATRDSNYGYTF. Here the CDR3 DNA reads TGTGCCACCCGGGACAGTAACTATGGCTACACCTTC.

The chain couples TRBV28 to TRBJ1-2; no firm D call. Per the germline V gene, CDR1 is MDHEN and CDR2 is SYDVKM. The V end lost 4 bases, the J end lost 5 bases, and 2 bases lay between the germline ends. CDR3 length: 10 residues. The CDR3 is CASSSYGYTF. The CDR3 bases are TGTGCCAGCAGTTCTTATGGCTACACCTTC.